The 22 T cell receptor beta chains reported below all come from one sample, sequenced in a study of vaccination effects on CD4 cells after COVID-19. No antigen has been assigned to these receptors. Before any sequencing was done, the ViraFEST assay used viral peptide pools to expand antigen-specific CD4+ T cells. Isolation of CD4+ T cells took place after 10 to 11 days of culture. Confirmation by PCR established that the person had SARS-CoV-2 infection between March and December 2020. The table came from immunoSEQ multiplex PCR; TCRdb's copy has only in-frame clones and leaves some out. The sample holds 40,000 to 50,000 clones, roughly 75% seen once. The sequences come from CD4+ T cells from PBMCs cultured with a peptide pool, collected before COVID-19 vaccination. Receptors originate from a human donor who had a prior SARS-CoV-2 infection.

The chain carries TRBV6-5 and TRBJ2-5; D is possibly TRBD1 or TRBD2 (6 bases each). The V gene's germline CDR1 is MNHEY and CDR2 SVGAGI. This CDR3 is built from 13 residues. Trimming removed 10 bases from V and 2 bases from J, with 14 bases in between. CDR3 loop: CAIAGHQQETQYF. CDR3 nucleotide sequence: TGTGCCATCGCGGGACACCAACAAGAGACCCAGTACTTC.

The chain is built from TRBV10-3 and TRBJ2-7, with TRBD2 matching over 8 bases. CDR1 and CDR2 (germline): ENHRY, SYGVKD. V lost 11 bases and J lost 7; bases outside the gene matches: 16. The CDR3 runs 14 residues. CDR3 region: CAAEGTGGPGEQYF. The CDR3, as DNA: TGTGCCGCAGAGGGGACGGGAGGGCCGGGTGAGCAGTACTTC.

The V and J genes are TRBV18 and TRBJ1-1; 10 bases match TRBD1. V was pared by 3 bases and J by 5 bases, with 3 bases of the junction left unmatched. The CDR3 runs 14 residues. From germline, CDR1 is KGHSH and CDR2 LQKENI. The CDR3 loop is CASSPTGGATEAFF. CDR3 nucleotides: TGTGCCAGCTCACCGACAGGGGGCGCGACTGAAGCTTTCTTT.

The rearrangement links TRBV4-3 to TRBJ1-2; D ambiguous. The CDR3 has 13 amino acids. The V gene lost 1 base and the J gene lost 1 base, with 4 bases spanning the gap. CDR1 and CDR2 (germline): LGHNA, YSLEER. CDR3 in DNA: TGCGCCAGCAGCCAAGGGGATAACTATGGCTACACCTTC. Protein: CASSQGDNYGYTF.

This clone has only a few counts. The chain links TRBV5-6 to TRBJ1-5; weak D call: TRBD1 (6 bases). The CDR3 spans 16 residues. Germline values: CDR1 SGHDT, CDR2 YYEEEE. Trimming left V 4 bases short and J 0 bases short, with 14 bases between. CDR3 nucleotide sequence: TGTGCCAGCAGCCGTCAACCAGGGGCTAGCAATCAGCCCCAGCATTTT. This translates into CASSRQPGASNQPQHF.

This chain joins TRBV30 and TRBJ1-6; unclear D gene. In germline, CDR1 is GTSNPN, CDR2 SVGIG (reference sequence). V was shortened by 0 bases and J by 10 bases, with 16 bases between the two germline ends. The CDR3 is 15 amino acids. CDR3 region: CAWSVLGPGASPLHF. The CDR3 DNA is TGTGCCTGGAGTGTGTTAGGTCCGGGAGCATCACCCCTCCACTTT.

V and J are TRBV3-1 (or the pseudogene TRBV3-2) and TRBJ2-1; D could derive from TRBD1 or TRBD2 (5 bases each). Germline assignment: CDR1 LGHDT and CDR2 YNNKEL (reference sequence). The CDR3 sequence is 16 residues long. Trimming pared 3 bases from V and 2 bases from J, leaving 14 bases between. The CDR3 reads CASSQGRGLTYNEQFF. The CDR3, as DNA: TGTGCCAGCAGCCAGGGGCGCGGGTTAACCTACAATGAGCAGTTCTTC.

This clone was counted once. The V and J genes are TRBV6-5 and TRBJ2-2; D gene unclear. The V and J ends lost 9 bases and 6 bases respectively, with 17 bases between them. Germline CDR1 reads MNHEY; CDR2 reads SVGAGI. This CDR3 has 14 residues. This chain's CDR3 is CASKLTIDAGELFF. The CDR3 DNA sequence: TGTGCCAGTAAACTAACAATAGACGCCGGGGAGCTGTTTTTT.

This clone was counted a single time. The gene calls are TRBV3-1 (or the pseudogene TRBV3-2) and TRBJ1-6; a possible D gene is TRBD1 (5 bases). CDR3 length: 16 amino acids. The V gene's germline CDR1 is LGHDT and CDR2 YNNKEL (reference sequence). V was clipped by 3 bases and J by 5 bases, with 14 bases between them. CDR3 region: CASSHFGRGDNSPLHF. The CDR3 region has the DNA TGTGCCAGCAGCCACTTTGGGCGGGGGGATAATTCACCCCTCCACTTT.

This clone was detected only a few times. The chain uses TRBV6-2 or TRBV6-3 and TRBJ1-2; 8 nucleotides line up with TRBD1. CDR1 MNHEY and CDR2 SVGEGT come from the germline V gene. This CDR3 region has 12 residues. Trimming cost V 6 bases and J 8 bases; bases outside gene matches: 5. The CDR3 DNA is TGTGCCAGCAGCCCGGGACAGGACGGCTACACCTTC. Protein sequence: CASSPGQDGYTF.

This clone appeared a few times. The chain couples TRBV7-9 to TRBJ1-1, with 8 bases lining up with TRBD1. This CDR3 region has 13 residues. Germline values: CDR1 SEHNR, CDR2 FQNEAQ (reference sequence). The J segment lost 3 bases and the V segment lost 5 bases, leaving 2 bases of the junction unmatched. CDR3 loop: CASSRQGYTEAFF. The CDR3 DNA reads as TGTGCCAGCAGCCGACAGGGGTACACTGAAGCTTTCTTT.

This clone was found once. V is TRBV6-2 or TRBV6-3 and J is TRBJ2-3; TRBD1 is a possible D gene (7 bases). Trimming shortened V by 0 bases and J by 5 bases, and 15 bases separated the two germline ends. Per germline, CDR1 MNHEY and CDR2 SVGEGT. The CDR3 spans 16 residues. CDR3 nucleotides: TGTGCCAGCAGTTACTCGGGCGGGACAGTAGGAGATACGCAGTATTTT. This gives the protein CASSYSGGTVGDTQYF.

The rearrangement joins TRBV5-5 to TRBJ1-3; D gene ambiguous. Trimming stripped 0 bases from V and 0 bases from J, with 13 bases between. The germline V gene encodes CDR1 SGHKS and CDR2 YYEKEE (reference sequence). This CDR3 spans 17 amino acids. CDR3 amino acids: CASSLAGGTTSGNTIYF. CDR3 bases: TGTGCCAGCAGCTTGGCCGGCGGTACGACCTCTGGAAACACCATATATTTT.

The CDR3 loop is CASSPTGVAPNQPQHF. CDR3 bases: TGCGCCAGCAGCCCGACAGGGGTGGCCCCGAATCAGCCCCAGCATTTT. This rearrangement joins TRBV10-1 to TRBJ1-5; 8 nucleotides match TRBD1. The trim removed 6 bases at V and 4 bases at J, leaving 11 bases unmatched. Per germline, CDR1 WNHNN and CDR2 SYGVQD (reference sequence). CDR3 length: 16 amino acids.

This clone has a handful of counts. The chain couples TRBV5-1 to TRBJ1-1; possible D gene TRBD1, 5 bases. The germline V gene has CDR1 SGHRS and CDR2 YFSETQ. This CDR3 contains 14 residues. V lost 3 bases and J lost 3, with 12 bases in between. CDR3 sequence: CASSSGWGDTEAFF. CDR3 DNA sequence: TGCGCCAGCAGCTCTGGTTGGGGGGACACTGAAGCTTTCTTT. The variable domain in full, completed from reference TRBV5-1 and TRBJ1-1, reads KAGVTQTPRYLIKTRGQQVTLSCSPISGHRSVSWYQQTPGQGLQFLFEYFSETQRNKGNFPGRFSGRQFSNSRSEMNVSTLELGDSALYLCASSSGWGDTEAFFGQGTRLTVV.

The chain joins TRBV6-6 to TRBJ2-7, with a weak D call TRBD1 (6 bases). V was cut by 8 bases and J by 6 bases, with 14 bases left in between. Germline assignment: CDR1 MNHNY and CDR2 SVGAGI (reference sequence). CDR3 length: 12 residues. CDR3 residues: CASRGVGAEQYF. The CDR3 nucleotides read TGTGCCAGCCGGGGAGTGGGGGCCGAGCAGTACTTC.

The chain employs TRBV5-1 and TRBJ1-2, with unresolved D. The germline gives CDR1 SGHRS, CDR2 YFSETQ. The CDR3 runs 13 residues. Trimming left V 7 bases short and J 3 bases short, with 13 bases between. In DNA form, the CDR3 reads TGCGCCAGCGCGCTTCGGGATGACTATGGCTACACCTTC. Translating gives CASALRDDYGYTF.

This clone was counted a single time. The chain joins TRBV5-1 to TRBJ2-3; D not certain. Germline lookup yields CDR1 SGHRS and CDR2 YFSETQ. Trimming shortened V by 0 bases and J by 3 bases, and 8 bases separated the two germline ends. CDR3 length: 14 amino acids. The CDR3, as DNA: TGCGCCAGCAGCTTGGGTTTTGGAACAGATACGCAGTATTTT. Translation: CASSLGFGTDTQYF.

There are a few counts of this clone. The chain combines TRBV7-3 with TRBJ2-3; D gene unclear. CDR3 length equals 14 residues. V lost 5 bases, J lost 0 bases, and 9 bases lay in between. Germline V gene data show CDR1 as SGHTA and CDR2 as FQGTGA. The CDR3 DNA sequence: TGTGCCAGCAGCCTAAGTTTGAGCACAGATACGCAGTATTTT. Translation gives CASSLSLSTDTQYF. The entire variable domain, with the rest obtained from reference TRBV7-3 and TRBJ2-3, is as follows: GAGVSQTPSNKVTEKGKYVELRCDPISGHTALYWYRQSLGQGPEFLIYFQGTGAADDSGLPNDRFFAVRPEGSVSTLKIQRTERGDSAVYLCASSLSLSTDTQYFGPGTRLTVL.

The chain uses TRBV28 and TRBJ1-3, with no clear D. Germline loops: CDR1 MDHEN, CDR2 SYDVKM. Trimming pared 7 bases from V and 4 bases from J, leaving 11 bases between. CDR3 length: 13 residues. The CDR3 reads CASNQPPGNTIYF. CDR3 bases: TGTGCCAGCAATCAACCCCCCGGAAACACCATATATTTT.

This clone appeared a few times. The V gene is TRBV16, the J gene TRBJ1-5, with D unclear. The CDR3 runs 15 residues. Per the germline V gene, CDR1 is KGHSY and CDR2 is FQNENV. V lost 2 bases to trimming and J lost 1 base, with 9 bases between them. The CDR3 DNA sequence: TGTGCCAGCAGCCAAGGTGGAGGAAGCAATCAGCCCCAGCATTTT. The encoded protein is CASSQGGGSNQPQHF.

This chain joins TRBV15 and TRBJ2-1; 10 bases match TRBD2. The CDR3 spans 16 residues. Germline V gives CDR1 LNHNV, CDR2 YYDKDF (reference sequence). After removal of 0 bases from V and 6 bases from J, the junction contained 5 bases not matched to a gene. The CDR3 here is CATSRDTSGTGNEQFF. CDR3 coding DNA: TGTGCCACCAGCAGAGACACTAGCGGGACGGGCAATGAGCAGTTCTTC.